Listed below are T cell receptor beta chains from one sample, sequenced in a study of blood T cells in healthy people across ages. TCRdb independently ran MiXCR on the 5' RACE reads; one entry per CDR3 protein. The repertoire holds 850,000 to 1,300,000 distinct CDR3 sequences, with roughly 45% as singletons. Sequencing used blood. These receptor sequences come from a woman in her fifties or sixties in good health. The CDR3 runs from the conserved cysteine through the conserved F or W. D genes are given only for firm matches. Some rows have no size entry. The others give once, few or many, or a class for an expanded clone.

J gene	clone size	V gene	D gene	CDR3 protein	CDR3 DNA
TRBJ2-1	NA	TRBV10-2	TRBD1	CASTDRGFYNEQFF	TGCGCCAGCACGGACAGGGGCTTCTACAATGAGCAGTTCTTC
TRBJ2-7	NA	TRBV27	TRBD1	CASSLWTGTGVDEQYF	TGTGCCAGCAGTTTATGGACCGGGACAGGGGTTGACGAGCAGTACTTC
TRBJ1-1	few	TRBV20-1	NA	CSARDDSTEAFF	TGCAGTGCTAGAGATGACAGCACTGAAGCTTTCTTT
TRBJ2-5	NA	TRBV7-6	TRBD2	CASSPGLAVSWAQYF	TGTGCCAGCAGCCCGGGACTAGCGGTTTCTTGGGCCCAGTACTTC
TRBJ2-2	NA	TRBV10-3	TRBD2	CAISDPTSGRTGELFF	TGTGCCATCAGTGATCCGACTAGCGGGAGGACCGGGGAGCTGTTTTTT
TRBJ2-5	few	TRBV20-1	TRBD2	CSARVVTSGSSETQYF	TGCAGTGCTAGAGTGGTAACTAGCGGGAGCTCAGAGACCCAGTACTTC
TRBJ1-5	NA	TRBV28	NA	CASSVGQNYQPQHF	TGTGCCAGCAGCGTGGGGCAGAACTATCAGCCCCAGCATTTT
TRBJ1-5	few	TRBV10-3	NA	CAISEVGQGGQPQHF	TGTGCCATCAGTGAGGTGGGGCAGGGAGGCCAGCCCCAGCATTTT
TRBJ1-6	few	TRBV30	TRBD1	CAWSVGGRPSPLHF	TGTGCCTGGAGTGTAGGGGGCAGGCCATCACCCCTCCACTTT
TRBJ2-1	NA	TRBV6-5	TRBD2	CASRPGGGLLYNEQFF	TGTGCCAGCAGACCCGGGGGGGGCCTACTATACAATGAGCAGTTCTTC
TRBJ2-3	few	TRBV12-3/TRBV12-4	NA	CASSPAGGFGGQYF	TGTGCCAGCAGTCCGGCGGGCGGCTTTGGCGGGCAGTATTTT
TRBJ1-2	NA	TRBV7-3	NA	CAGSLGFDATYGYTF	TGTGCCGGCAGCTTAGGTTTTGATGCAACCTATGGCTACACCTTC
TRBJ2-7	NA	TRBV5-1	NA	CASSPNPGLHYEQYF	TGCGCCAGCAGCCCGAACCCGGGACTCCACTACGAGCAGTACTTC
TRBJ2-7	few	TRBV4-1	TRBD2	CASSQALAGDYEQYF	TGCGCCAGCAGCCAAGCCCTAGCGGGCGACTACGAGCAGTACTTC
TRBJ1-1	few	TRBV5-1	TRBD1	CASSLGTGTRTEAFF	TGCGCCAGCAGCTTGGGGACAGGGACTCGCACTGAAGCTTTCTTT
TRBJ2-1	NA	TRBV20-1	NA	CSASGTYNEQFF	TGCAGTGCTAGCGGAACCTACAATGAGCAGTTCTTC
TRBJ2-7	NA	TRBV18	NA	CASSPYGSSYEQYF	TGTGCCAGCTCACCATATGGCAGCTCCTACGAGCAGTACTTC
TRBJ2-3	NA	TRBV6-1	TRBD2	CASSEVPGQRISGRTADTQYF	TGTGCCAGCAGCGAGGTCCCAGGACAGCGGATAAGCGGGAGAACGGCAGATACGCAGTATTTT
TRBJ2-3	few	TRBV27	NA	CASSWTDLGTDTQYF	TGTGCCAGCAGTTGGACAGATTTGGGCACAGATACGCAGTATTTT
TRBJ2-5	NA	TRBV28	NA	CANRRETQYF	TGTGCTAACCGGAGGGAGACCCAGTACTTC
TRBJ2-7	once	TRBV2	NA	CASSEALLSRNAREQYF	TGTGCCAGCAGTGAAGCGCTTCTAAGTAGGAACGCGCGCGAGCAGTACTTC
TRBJ1-6	NA	TRBV15	NA	CATSKDDRPGSPLHF	TGTGCCACCAGCAAAGACGACAGGCCCGGTTCACCCCTCCACTTT
TRBJ2-4	NA	TRBV12-3/TRBV12-4	NA	CASSFTVAKNIQYF	TGTGCCAGCAGTTTTACAGTGGCCAAAAACATTCAGTACTTC
TRBJ2-1	few	TRBV6-5	NA	CASKWMGGRNNEQFF	TGTGCCAGCAAGTGGATGGGGGGAAGGAACAATGAGCAGTTCTTC
TRBJ2-1	NA	TRBV9	NA	CASSVDSRYEQFF	TGTGCCAGCAGCGTAGATAGTAGGTATGAGCAGTTCTTC
TRBJ2-7	once	TRBV14	TRBD2	CASSQRGLAGVCEQYF	TGTGCCAGCAGCCAACGGGGACTAGCGGGAGTCTGCGAGCAGTACTTC
TRBJ1-1	few	TRBV6-6	NA	CASSYGQKNTEAFF	TGTGCCAGCAGTTACGGTCAGAAGAACACTGAAGCTTTCTTT
TRBJ2-7	few	TRBV3-1	TRBD1	CASSQPTGTGVGEQYF	TGTGCCAGCAGCCAGCCTACTGGGACAGGGGTGGGGGAGCAGTACTTC
TRBJ1-5	NA	TRBV6-2/TRBV6-3	NA	CASSYLEGHPNQPQHF	TGTGCCAGCAGTTACCTAGAGGGACACCCAAATCAGCCCCAGCATTTT
TRBJ1-2	NA	TRBV9	NA	CASSVGSGGGGYTF	TGTGCCAGCAGCGTAGGTTCAGGCGGTGGAGGCTACACCTTC